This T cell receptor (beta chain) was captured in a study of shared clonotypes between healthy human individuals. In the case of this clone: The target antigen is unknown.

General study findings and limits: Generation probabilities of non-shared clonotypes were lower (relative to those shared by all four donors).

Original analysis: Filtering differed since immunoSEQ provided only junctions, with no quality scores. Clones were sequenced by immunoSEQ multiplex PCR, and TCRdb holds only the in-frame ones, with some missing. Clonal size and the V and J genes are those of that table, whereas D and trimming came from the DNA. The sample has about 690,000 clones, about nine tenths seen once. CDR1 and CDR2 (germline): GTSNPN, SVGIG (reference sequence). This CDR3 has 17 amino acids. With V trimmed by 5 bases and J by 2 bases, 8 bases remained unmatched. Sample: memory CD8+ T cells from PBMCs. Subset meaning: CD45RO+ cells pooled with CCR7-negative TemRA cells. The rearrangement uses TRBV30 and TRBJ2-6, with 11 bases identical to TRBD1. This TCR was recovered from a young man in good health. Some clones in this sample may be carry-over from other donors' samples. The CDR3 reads CAWVAWTGGAGANVLTF. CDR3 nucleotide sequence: TGTGCCTGGGTGGCCTGGACAGGGGGCGCTGGGGCCAACGTCCTGACTTTC.